This TCR beta chain came from a study of cytomegalovirus exposure and HLA in healthy donors. Study-level findings and limits: Most CMV-associated TCR beta chains were later found to appear HLA-restricted.

PCR was performed using 60 Vbeta and 13 Jbeta primers. Sequenced by immunoSEQ multiplex PCR; TCRdb stores in-frame clones only, minus some. The table shows about 160,000 clones, with about two thirds occurring only once. Comment on this clone: Its specificity is unknown.

Germline lookup yields CDR1 MNHNY and CDR2 SVGAGI (reference sequence). The CDR3 consists of 13 residues. V was clipped by 8 bases and J by 0 bases, with 7 bases between them. The V gene is TRBV6-6, the J gene TRBJ1-4; unclear D gene. Sample: PBMCs. This sequence was found in a woman in her 30s in good health and CMV-seronegative. CDR3 sequence: CASRRATNEKLFF. In nucleotides, the CDR3 is TGTGCCAGCCGGAGGGCAACTAATGAAAAACTGTTTTTT.